A single sample is the source of the 32 T cell receptor beta chains below, sequenced in a study of early T cells in non-severe SARS-CoV-2 infection. MiXCR, run by TCRdb on the 5' RACE reads, gives a single entry per CDR3 protein. This table holds 70,000 to 95,000 distinct CDR3 sequences, 14% found once. What was sequenced was whole blood. The receptors were gathered from an adult who was a healthcare worker with PCR-confirmed SARS-CoV-2 infection or an uninfected control (not recorded which).

This clonotype was recorded a few times. This chain joins TRBV18 and TRBJ1-3; D is ambiguous. The CDR3 has 17 residues. V was shortened by 6 bases and J by 3 bases, with 21 bases between the two germline ends. CDR1 and CDR2 from the germline V gene are KGHSH and LQKENI. The CDR3 here is CASSPINFGLGGNTIYF. CDR3 coding DNA: TGTGCCAGCTCCCCTATTAACTTCGGGCTCGGTGGAAACACCATATATTTT.

This rearrangement joins TRBV29-1 to TRBJ1-1, with D uncertain. Germline CDR1 is SQVTM and CDR2 is ANQGSEA. CDR3 length: 10 residues. DNA for the CDR3: TGCAGTGATGACAACACTGAAGCTTTCTTT. Its protein product is CSDDNTEAFF. Supplemented by reference TRBV29-1 and TRBJ1-1, the full variable domain reads SAVISQKPSRDICQRGTSLTIQCQVDSQVTMMFWYRQQPGQSLTLIATANQGSEATYESGFVIDKFPISRPNLTFSTLTVSNMSPEDSSIYLCSDDNTEAFFGQGTRLTVV.

In its sample, this clonotype was seen many times. The genes are TRBV19 and TRBJ2-7, with D possibly matching TRBD1 (5 bases). Trimming pared 10 bases from V and 0 bases from J, leaving 10 bases between. The CDR3 consists of 12 residues. The germline V gene has CDR1 LNHDA and CDR2 SQIVND (reference sequence). CDR3 bases: TGTGCCACATCAGGGTCCTCCTACGAGCAGTACTTC. Translated, it gives CATSGSSYEQYF.

The chain recombines TRBV11-2 with TRBJ1-1, with a weak D call TRBD1 (6 bases). Trimming took 0 bases from V and 4 from J, leaving 6 bases between them. Germline CDR1 is SGHAT and CDR2 is FQNNGV. This CDR3 is 13 amino acids long. The CDR3 nucleotides are TGTGCCAGCAGCTTAGACAGGGGCACTGAAGCTTTCTTT. This codes for CASSLDRGTEAFF.

This clonotype appeared a few times. The chain employs TRBV25-1 and TRBJ2-5, with unresolved D. The CDR3 totals 15 residues. V lost 7 bases and J 0 bases, leaving 15 bases between the germline ends. Germline loops: CDR1 MGHDK, CDR2 SYGVNS. The CDR3 loop reads CASTGLAQYQETQYF. The CDR3 DNA reads TGTGCCAGCACGGGCCTCGCACAGTACCAAGAGACCCAGTACTTC. The full variable domain, completed using reference TRBV25-1 and TRBJ2-5, is EADIYQTPRYLVIGTGKKITLECSQTMGHDKMYWYQQDPGMELHLIHYSYGVNSTEKGDLSSESTVSRIRTEHFPLTLESARPSHTSQYLCASTGLAQYQETQYFGPGTRLLVL.

This clonotype was counted many times. The chain couples TRBV6-2 or TRBV6-3 to TRBJ1-1; D gene uncertain. The CDR3 is 16 amino acids. Trimming took 0 bases from V and 2 from J, leaving 13 bases between them. The germline gives CDR1 MNHEY, CDR2 SVGEGT. CDR3 sequence (DNA): TGTGCCAGCAGTTACTCGGTCCAGGACGAAAACACTGAAGCTTTCTTT. Translation: CASSYSVQDENTEAFF.

This clonotype showed up many times. The genes are TRBV6-1 and TRBJ1-2; TRBD1 aligns across 7 bases. Germline lookup yields CDR1 MNHNS and CDR2 SASEGT. V shed 10 bases and J 4 bases; nucleotides not matched to a gene: 9. The CDR3 has 13 amino acids. Here the CDR3 reads CATKTGTVYGYTF. CDR3 bases: TGTGCCACCAAAACCGGGACAGTCTATGGCTACACCTTC.

This clonotype has a handful of counts. This rearrangement joins TRBV9 to TRBJ1-2; D is possibly TRBD1 (5 bases). CDR1 is SGDLS and CDR2 is YYNGEE in the germline V gene. Trimming shortened V by 5 bases and J by 4 bases, and 15 bases separated the two germline ends. The CDR3 loop spans 14 amino acids. CDR3 sequence (DNA): TGTGCCAGCAGTCCAGGGTCTAGGATCTATGGCTACACCTTC. Protein sequence: CASSPGSRIYGYTF.

The table lists this clonotype with a few counts. The rearrangement links TRBV28 to TRBJ1-2; TRBD1 matches 7 bases. The CDR3 loop spans 14 amino acids. Germline-derived CDR1 and CDR2 are MDHEN and SYDVKM. The ends lost 5 bases at V and 1 base at J; junction bases unmatched: 4. The CDR3 bases are TGTGCCAGCAGTCCCGGGACAGATAACTATGGCTACACCTTC. It yields the protein CASSPGTDNYGYTF.

This clonotype has only a few counts. The V and J genes are TRBV18 and TRBJ1-5, with a weak D call TRBD1 (5 bases). V was cut by 1 base and J by 7 bases, with 11 bases left in between. This CDR3 spans 14 amino acids. CDR1 and CDR2 (germline): KGHSH, LQKENI. CDR3 sequence: CASSPLFRDQPQHF. The DNA for the CDR3 is TGTGCCAGCTCACCACTATTCAGGGACCAGCCCCAGCATTTT.

This clonotype was seen only a few times. The rearrangement uses TRBV11-2 and TRBJ1-1, with a tentative D call TRBD1 (5 bases). Germline V gives CDR1 SGHAT, CDR2 FQNNGV. V lost 2 bases to trimming and J lost 2 bases, with 12 bases between them. This CDR3 contains 15 residues. For the CDR3, the DNA is TGTGCCAGCAGCTTAATGGGGGTTCCCAACACTGAAGCTTTCTTT. Protein: CASSLMGVPNTEAFF.

This clonotype occurred a few times. The genes are TRBV5-4 and TRBJ1-2; a possible D gene is TRBD1 (5 bases). The V and J ends lost 4 bases and 3 bases respectively, with 13 bases between them. The CDR3 extends over 14 amino acids. The V gene's germline CDR1 is SGHNT and CDR2 YYREEE (reference sequence). As DNA, the CDR3 is TGTGCCAGCAGCAACAGGAGACTGTACTATGGCTACACCTTC. Its translation: CASSNRRLYYGYTF.

CDR3 in amino acids: CASSHNTGELFF. The DNA for the CDR3 is TGTGCCAGCAGCCACAACACCGGGGAGCTGTTTTTT. The chain joins TRBV7-2 to TRBJ2-2, with D hard to call. Germline V lookup: CDR1 SGHTA, CDR2 FQGNSA. V lost 5 bases to trimming and J lost 2 bases, with 3 bases between them. The CDR3 contains 12 residues.

In this sample, this clonotype turned up a few times. J is TRBJ2-1 and V is TRBV28; 10 bases align to TRBD2. CDR3 length: 15 amino acids. Germline loops: CDR1 MDHEN, CDR2 SYDVKM. V lost 8 bases to trimming and J lost 4 bases; unmatched junction nucleotides: 8. DNA of the CDR3: TGTGCCAGCCTAGCCCTAGCGGGGGTATACAATGAGCAGTTCTTC. It is translated as CASLALAGVYNEQFF.

This clonotype appeared a few times. The chain is built from TRBV13 and TRBJ1-6, with 11 bases aligning to TRBD1. The CDR3 loop spans 15 amino acids. CDR1 and CDR2 (germline): PRHDT, FYEKMQ (reference sequence). The junction had 2 bases not matched to a gene; V was cut back by 1 base and J by 9 bases. In nucleotides, the CDR3 is TGTGCCAGCAGCTTAGCGGACAGGGGGCTTTCACCCCTCCACTTT. The encoded protein is CASSLADRGLSPLHF.

The chain joins TRBV11-2 to TRBJ2-3, with a tentative D call TRBD2 (5 bases). The CDR3 has 14 amino acids. Per the germline V gene, CDR1 is SGHAT and CDR2 is FQNNGV. Trimming cost V 1 base and J 3 bases, with 8 bases left between them. DNA of the CDR3: TGTGCCAGCAGCTTAGGGCTAGCTACAGATACGCAGTATTTT. It is translated as CASSLGLATDTQYF.

The V call is TRBV4-1, the J call TRBJ1-6; possible D gene TRBD1, 6 bases. Per the germline V gene, CDR1 is MGHRA and CDR2 is YSYEKL. This CDR3 is 14 amino acids long. V shed 0 bases and J shed 8 bases, with 8 bases lying between them. The CDR3 DNA reads as TGCGCCAGCAGCCAAGAAGGGGGTTATTCACCCCTCCACTTT. Its translation is CASSQEGGYSPLHF.

This clonotype has only a few counts. The chain has TRBV6-1 and TRBJ1-2, with unresolved D. The V end was cut by 5 bases, the J end by 5 bases, with 6 bases between. The CDR3 consists of 11 residues. Germline CDR1 MNHNS, CDR2 SASEGT. The CDR3 nucleotides read TGTGCCAGCAGTCGGGGATATGGCTACACCTTC. Translating it yields CASSRGYGYTF.

This clonotype was counted a few times. V usage is TRBV21-1 and J usage is TRBJ2-7; no DNA check was done on the table's D call, TRBD2. TRBV21-1 is described as a pseudogene. This CDR3 is built from 14 residues. CDR3 sequence reads: CASSKDWATYEQYF. The CDR3 nucleotides read TGTGCCAGCAGCAAAGATTGGGCCACCTACGAGCAGTACTTC.

V usage is TRBV28 and J usage is TRBJ2-7; 8 nucleotides match TRBD1. The germline gives CDR1 MDHEN, CDR2 SYDVKM. The junction had 12 bases not matched to a gene; V was cut back by 10 bases and J by 4 bases. This CDR3 comprises 14 residues. The CDR3 protein is CATRPAGDRYEQYF. The CDR3 coding sequence is TGTGCCACCCGCCCCGCCGGGGACAGGTACGAGCAGTACTTC.

In DNA, the CDR3 is TGTGCCAGCAGCCGTAGTATCGGCACAGATACGCAGTATTTT. It translates to CASSRSIGTDTQYF. This rearrangement joins TRBV7-2 to TRBJ2-3; D call uncertain. V was shortened by 5 bases and J by 1 base, with 10 bases between the two germline ends. CDR3 length: 14 residues. In germline, CDR1 is SGHTA, CDR2 FQGNSA.

The DNA of the CDR3 is TGTGCCAGCAGCCAGTTGACTAGCACAGATACGCAGTATTTT. Translating gives CASSQLTSTDTQYF. This rearrangement joins TRBV3-1 to TRBJ2-3; no definite D call. The germline V gene encodes CDR1 LGHDT and CDR2 YNNKEL (reference sequence). This CDR3 region has 14 residues. Trimming pared 3 bases from V and 0 bases from J, leaving 7 bases between.

This clonotype was counted only a few times. This chain uses TRBV29-1 with TRBJ1-2; no clear D. V was trimmed by 6 bases and J by 5 bases, leaving 22 bases between them. The CDR3 has 15 residues. Germline lookup yields CDR1 SQVTM and CDR2 ANQGSEA. CDR3 in amino acids: CSVARGPNAGYGYTF. DNA for the CDR3: TGCAGCGTCGCCCGGGGTCCCAACGCTGGGTATGGCTACACCTTC. The full variable domain, completed using reference TRBV29-1 and TRBJ1-2, is SAVISQKPSRDICQRGTSLTIQCQVDSQVTMMFWYRQQPGQSLTLIATANQGSEATYESGFVIDKFPISRPNLTFSTLTVSNMSPEDSSIYLCSVARGPNAGYGYTFGSGTRLTVV.

This clonotype was observed at least ten times. The V gene is TRBV6-5, the J gene TRBJ1-1; 7 bases are shared with TRBD1. CDR1 and CDR2 from the germline V gene are MNHEY and SVGAGI. With 5 bases clipped from V and 4 bases from J, the junction kept 7 bases outside the gene matches. The length of the CDR3 is 14 residues. Written as DNA, the CDR3 is TGTGCCAGCAGTGAGAACAGGGGAGTCACTGAAGCTTTCTTT. Residues: CASSENRGVTEAFF.

The chain joins TRBV28 to TRBJ2-2, with a weak D call TRBD1 (7 bases). Per the germline V gene, CDR1 is MDHEN and CDR2 is SYDVKM. V dropped 6 bases and J dropped 4 bases, with 18 bases sitting between them. This CDR3 has 16 amino acids. CDR3 nucleotides: TGTGCCAGCAGCCCACCCGCGGGACAGTCCACCGGGGAGCTGTTTTTT. Encoded protein: CASSPPAGQSTGELFF.

This clonotype was counted only a few times. The chain carries TRBV14 and TRBJ2-3; 13 nucleotides line up with TRBD2. There are 16 residues in the CDR3. CDR1 and CDR2 (germline): SGHDN, FVKESK. Trimming removed 5 bases from V and 6 bases from J; junction bases left unmatched: 8. CDR3 amino acids: CASSSGLAGPSDTQYF. CDR3 DNA sequence: TGTGCCAGCAGCTCGGGACTAGCGGGGCCCTCGGATACGCAGTATTTT.

The chain carries TRBV19 and TRBJ2-7; unclear D gene. CDR1 and CDR2 from the germline V gene are LNHDA and SQIVND (reference sequence). Between the trimmed V and J ends, which lost 7 bases and 2 bases, there was a span of 12 bases. This CDR3 contains 13 residues. CDR3 loop: CASKNGQTYEQYF. CDR3 coding DNA: TGTGCCAGTAAGAACGGGCAGACCTACGAGCAGTACTTC. Full variable domain (rest looked up from reference TRBV19 and TRBJ2-7): DGGITQSPKYLFRKEGQNVTLSCEQNLNHDAMYWYRQDPGQGLRLIYYSQIVNDFQKGDIAEGYSVSREKKESFPLTVTSAQKNPTAFYLCASKNGQTYEQYFGPGTRLTVT.

This clonotype was recorded many times. The rearrangement uses TRBV2 and TRBJ2-5; 8 bases are shared with TRBD1. Trimming removed 6 bases from V and 1 base from J; junction bases left unmatched: 4. The germline gives CDR1 SNHLY, CDR2 FYNNEI. The CDR3 covers 14 residues. The CDR3 is CASRPGGGQETQYF. The CDR3 nucleotides are TGTGCCAGCAGACCAGGGGGCGGCCAAGAGACCCAGTACTTC.

In its sample, this clonotype was seen many times. The rearrangement uses TRBV7-9 and TRBJ1-1; 7 bases fit TRBD1. The CDR3 loop spans 17 amino acids. Germline V gene sequence: CDR1 SEHNR, CDR2 FQNEAQ (reference sequence). The trim removed 1 base at V and 1 base at J, leaving 9 bases unmatched. The CDR3 here is CASSLGGRQGRNTEAFF. The CDR3 nucleotides are TGTGCCAGCAGCTTAGGGGGCCGACAGGGAAGGAACACTGAAGCTTTCTTT.

The chain employs TRBV7-2 and TRBJ2-3; no firm D call. The ends were cut back, 1 base at V and 6 bases at J, with 8 bases in the middle. Per the germline V gene, CDR1 is SGHTA and CDR2 is FQGNSA. CDR3 length: 13 residues. The CDR3 sequence is CASSLVDRDTQYF. Written as DNA, the CDR3 is TGTGCCAGCAGCTTAGTGGACCGGGATACGCAGTATTTT.

This clonotype was observed a handful of times. The J gene is TRBJ1-6, the V gene TRBV27, with D uncertain. The CDR3 loop spans 16 amino acids. The germline V gene encodes CDR1 MNHEY and CDR2 SMNVEV (reference sequence). V gave up 0 bases and J gave up 0 bases, with 6 bases separating them. DNA of the CDR3: TGTGCCAGCAGTTTATCTGGGCTCTCCTATAATTCACCCCTCCACTTT. Its protein product is CASSLSGLSYNSPLHF.

This clonotype was counted between two and nine times. The chain combines TRBV5-6 with TRBJ1-2, with 10 nucleotides matching TRBD1. Germline V CDR1 and CDR2: SGHDT, YYEEEE. The CDR3 has 13 amino acids. Unmatched junction bases numbered 2, after V lost 2 bases and J lost 7 bases. The CDR3 DNA sequence: TGTGCCAGCAGCTTTGACAGGGGGCTTGGCTACACCTTC. It translates to CASSFDRGLGYTF.